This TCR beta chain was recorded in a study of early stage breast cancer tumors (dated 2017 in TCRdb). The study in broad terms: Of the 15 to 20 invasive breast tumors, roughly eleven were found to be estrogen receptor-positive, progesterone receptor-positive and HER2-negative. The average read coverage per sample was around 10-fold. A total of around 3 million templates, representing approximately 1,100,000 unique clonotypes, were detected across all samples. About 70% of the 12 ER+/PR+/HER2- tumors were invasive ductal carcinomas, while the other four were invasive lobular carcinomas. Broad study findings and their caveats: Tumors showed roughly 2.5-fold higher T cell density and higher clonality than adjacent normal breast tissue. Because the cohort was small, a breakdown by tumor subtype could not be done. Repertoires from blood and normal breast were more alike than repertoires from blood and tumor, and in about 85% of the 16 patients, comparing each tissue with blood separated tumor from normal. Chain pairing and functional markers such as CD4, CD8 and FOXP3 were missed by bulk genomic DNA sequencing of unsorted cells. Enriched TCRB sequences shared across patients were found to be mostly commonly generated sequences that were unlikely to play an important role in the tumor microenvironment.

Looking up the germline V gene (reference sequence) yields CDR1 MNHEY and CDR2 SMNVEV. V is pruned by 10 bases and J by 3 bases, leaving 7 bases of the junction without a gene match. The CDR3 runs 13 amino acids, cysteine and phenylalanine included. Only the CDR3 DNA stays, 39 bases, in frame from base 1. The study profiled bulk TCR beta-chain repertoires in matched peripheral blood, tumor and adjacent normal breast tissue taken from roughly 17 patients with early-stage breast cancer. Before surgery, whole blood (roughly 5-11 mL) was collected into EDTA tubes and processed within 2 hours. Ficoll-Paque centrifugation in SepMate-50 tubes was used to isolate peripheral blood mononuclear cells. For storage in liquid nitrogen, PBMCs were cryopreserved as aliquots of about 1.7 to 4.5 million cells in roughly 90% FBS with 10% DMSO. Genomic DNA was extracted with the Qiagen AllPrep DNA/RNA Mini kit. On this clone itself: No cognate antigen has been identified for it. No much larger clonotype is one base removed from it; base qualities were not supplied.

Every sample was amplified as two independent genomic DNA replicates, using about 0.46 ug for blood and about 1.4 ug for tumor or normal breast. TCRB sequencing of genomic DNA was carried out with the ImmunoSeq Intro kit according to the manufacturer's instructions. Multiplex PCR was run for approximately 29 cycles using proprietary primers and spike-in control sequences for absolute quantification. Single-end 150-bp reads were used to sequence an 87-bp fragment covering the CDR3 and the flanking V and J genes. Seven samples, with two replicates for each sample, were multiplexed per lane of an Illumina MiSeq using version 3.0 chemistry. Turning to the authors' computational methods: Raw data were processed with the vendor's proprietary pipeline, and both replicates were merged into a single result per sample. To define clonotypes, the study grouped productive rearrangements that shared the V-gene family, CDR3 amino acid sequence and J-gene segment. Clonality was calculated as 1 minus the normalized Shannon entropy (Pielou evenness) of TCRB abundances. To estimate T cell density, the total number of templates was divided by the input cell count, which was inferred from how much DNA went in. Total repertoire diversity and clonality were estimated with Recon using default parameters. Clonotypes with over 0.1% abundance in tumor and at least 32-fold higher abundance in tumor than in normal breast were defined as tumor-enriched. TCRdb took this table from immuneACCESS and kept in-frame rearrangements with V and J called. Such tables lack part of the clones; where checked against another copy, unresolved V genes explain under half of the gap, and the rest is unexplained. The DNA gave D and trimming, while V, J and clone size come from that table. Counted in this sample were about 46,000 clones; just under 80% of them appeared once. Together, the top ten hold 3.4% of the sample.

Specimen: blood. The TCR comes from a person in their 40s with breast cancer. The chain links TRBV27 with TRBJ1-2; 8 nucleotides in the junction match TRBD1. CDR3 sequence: CATADRGYYGYTF. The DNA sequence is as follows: TGTGCCACCGCCGACAGGGGCTACTATGGCTACACCTTC.